What follows are 17 T cell receptor beta chains derived from one specimen sequenced in a study of blood T cells in healthy people across ages. Together with a sample-barcoded 5' primer, a J-beta primer mix was included in a second PCR lasting about 7 to 11 cycles. TCRdb re-called the 5' RACE reads with MiXCR, one entry per CDR3 protein. Among roughly 1.6 million distinct CDR3 sequences listed, approximately 32% were seen once. The source material was blood. The origin of the receptors is a young woman in good health.

This chain links TRBV6-6 with TRBJ2-7; 7 bases match TRBD2. The CDR3 loop spans 17 amino acids. The junction had 17 bases not matched to a gene; V was cut back by 6 bases and J by 3 bases. CDR1 MNHNY and CDR2 SVGAGI come from the germline V gene (reference sequence). This CDR3 reads CASSPTGVKRGYYEQYF. The DNA of the CDR3 is TGTGCCAGCAGCCCGACCGGGGTGAAGCGGGGATACTACGAGCAGTACTTC.

This chain uses TRBV20-1 with TRBJ2-5; 8 nucleotides match TRBD1. This CDR3 region has 14 residues. Germline V gene sequence: CDR1 DFQATT, CDR2 SNEGSKA (reference sequence). J was trimmed by 2 bases and V by 3 bases; bases with no gene match: 5. The DNA for the CDR3 is TGCAGTGCTAGGACTAGGACAGGGCAAGAGACCCAGTACTTC. Residues: CSARTRTGQETQYF.

There are a few counts of this clonotype. The chain recombines TRBV27 with TRBJ1-6, with 7 nucleotides matching TRBD1. Trimming cost V 6 bases and J 4 bases; bases outside gene matches: 9. The CDR3 extends over 16 amino acids. CDR1 is MNHEY and CDR2 is SMNVEV in the germline V gene (reference sequence). CDR3 in DNA: TGTGCCAGCAGCGGCACCGGGACAGAGTATAATTCACCCCTCCACTTT. It specifies CASSGTGTEYNSPLHF.

This clonotype was detected only a few times. The rearrangement links TRBV10-3 to TRBJ2-1; 10 bases align to TRBD2. The junction had 14 bases not matched to a gene; V was cut back by 5 bases and J by 4 bases. The germline gives CDR1 ENHRY, CDR2 SYGVKD. The CDR3 is made up of 18 amino acids. The CDR3 is CAISWGTSDRRLYNEQFF. CDR3 bases: TGTGCCATCAGTTGGGGGACTAGCGACAGGCGATTATACAATGAGCAGTTCTTC.

The chain joins TRBV20-1 to TRBJ1-2; no clear D gene. There are 14 residues in the CDR3. Deletions cut 3 bases from V and 1 base from J, with 12 bases between. Germline CDR1 DFQATT, CDR2 SNEGSKA (reference sequence). The CDR3 bases are TGCAGTGCTAGCATAATGAACCTTAACTATGGCTACACCTTC. Translating it yields CSASIMNLNYGYTF.

As regards this clonotype: A read error may produce the germline difference seen at one junction end. The V and J genes are TRBV4-2 and TRBJ2-7; unclear D gene. The CDR3 totals 13 residues. Germline lookup yields CDR1 LGHNA and CDR2 YNFKEQ. The CDR3 bases are TGTGCCAGCAACCAAGTACGAAGCTACGAGCAGTACTTC. As protein: CASNQVRSYEQYF.

The chain employs TRBV12-3 or TRBV12-4 and TRBJ2-4; D unclear. Trimming pared 6 bases from V and 13 bases from J, leaving 19 bases between. CDR3 length equals 13 residues. The CDR3 coding sequence is TGTGCCAGCAGCCCGCCCCTCGAAAAAAGGCAGTACTTC. It yields the protein CASSPPLEKRQYF.

The chain employs TRBV9 and TRBJ1-4, with 9 nucleotides matching TRBD1. Germline V gene sequence: CDR1 SGDLS, CDR2 YYNGEE. This CDR3 comprises 15 residues. The V segment lost 4 bases and the J segment 8 bases; nucleotides outside the gene matches: 9. The CDR3 spells CASSFMDRGWEKLFF. The CDR3 DNA reads TGTGCCAGCAGCTTCATGGACAGGGGCTGGGAAAAACTGTTTTTT.

This CDR3 is CASSVTYHSNSDRADTQYF. The CDR3 DNA reads as TGTGCCAGCAGCGTAACCTATCACTCTAACTCGGACCGGGCTGATACGCAGTATTTT. The rearrangement joins TRBV9 to TRBJ2-3; D not resolved. This CDR3 is 19 amino acids long. Germline lookup yields CDR1 SGDLS and CDR2 YYNGEE. With 1 base removed from V and 6 bases from J, the gap between germline ends came to 27 bases.

This chain links TRBV11-2 with TRBJ2-1, with 9 bases lining up with TRBD2. The CDR3 spans 17 residues. The V segment lost 2 bases and the J segment 4 bases; nucleotides outside the gene matches: 9. Germline V gene lookup returns CDR1 SGHAT and CDR2 FQNNGV. The CDR3 protein is CASSLNLLAGSYNEQFF. CDR3 nucleotides: TGTGCCAGCAGCTTAAATCTCCTAGCGGGGTCTTACAATGAGCAGTTCTTC.

V gene TRBV30 combines with J gene TRBJ2-7, with D unresolved. Germline assignment: CDR1 GTSNPN and CDR2 SVGIG (reference sequence). V dropped 4 bases and J dropped 0 bases, with 10 bases sitting between them. The CDR3 is 13 residues long. As DNA, the CDR3 is TGTGCCTGGATAGGTGAAAGCTCCTACGAGCAGTACTTC. Translated: CAWIGESSYEQYF.

Only a few counts were recorded for this clonotype. The chain is built from TRBV27 and TRBJ2-5; TRBD1 matches at 9 bases. Germline values: CDR1 MNHEY, CDR2 SMNVEV (reference sequence). There are 18 residues in the CDR3. J was trimmed by 4 bases and V by 5 bases; bases with no gene match: 17. CDR3 in DNA: TGTGCCAGCAGTACGGGACAGGGTCCTCCCGCGGGAACAGAGACCCAGTACTTC. Its translation is CASSTGQGPPAGTETQYF.

The CDR3 here is CASSEPGQTGNQPQHF. CDR3 in DNA: TGTGCCAGCTCAGAACCGGGACAGACGGGCAATCAGCCCCAGCATTTT. The chain combines TRBV18 with TRBJ1-5; 7 bases are shared with TRBD1. Per germline, CDR1 KGHSH and CDR2 LQKENI. V trimming: 5 bases; J trimming: 2 bases; junction bases outside the gene matches: 9. This CDR3 is 16 amino acids long.

The V gene is TRBV6-2 or TRBV6-3, the J gene TRBJ2-3; D is possibly TRBD1 (5 bases). Germline CDR1 and CDR2: MNHEY and SVGEGT. V lost 0 bases to trimming and J lost 12 bases, with 25 bases between them. CDR3 length: 17 residues. In DNA, the CDR3 is TGTGCCAGCAGTTACTCGCCCACCCATCCCGGCACAGGTACACAGTATTTT. Protein sequence: CASSYSPTHPGTGTQYF.

This clonotype was detected only a few times. This sequence may be a read error, since a much larger clone differs from it by one base. V is TRBV6-2 or TRBV6-3 and J is TRBJ2-6; 7 positions agree with TRBD2. This CDR3 is 17 amino acids long. Germline CDR1 and CDR2: MNHEY and SVGEGT. This chain's CDR3 is CACRRITGGSGANVLTF. CDR3 sequence (DNA): TGTGCCTGCAGACGTATCACCGGGGGGTCTGGGGCCAACGTCCTGACTTTC.

There are a few counts of this clonotype. This chain uses TRBV3-1 with TRBJ2-7; possible D gene TRBD2, 5 bases. Trimming took 0 bases from V and 3 from J, leaving 12 bases between them. Germline V gives CDR1 LGHDT, CDR2 YNNKEL (reference sequence). The CDR3 covers 15 residues. Here the CDR3 reads CASSQERGVLYEQYF. CDR3 coding DNA: TGTGCCAGCAGCCAAGAACGGGGAGTTCTCTACGAGCAGTACTTC.

There are a few counts of this clonotype. This sequence joins TRBV7-8 and TRBJ2-5; 7 bases match TRBD2. J was trimmed by 5 bases and V by 2 bases; bases with no gene match: 8. The CDR3 runs 15 residues. Germline CDR1 reads SGHVS; CDR2 reads FQNEAQ. Written as DNA, the CDR3 is TGTGCCAGCAGCTTACCGAGGGCGCGGGAGGAGACCCAGTACTTC. Amino acid sequence: CASSLPRAREETQYF.